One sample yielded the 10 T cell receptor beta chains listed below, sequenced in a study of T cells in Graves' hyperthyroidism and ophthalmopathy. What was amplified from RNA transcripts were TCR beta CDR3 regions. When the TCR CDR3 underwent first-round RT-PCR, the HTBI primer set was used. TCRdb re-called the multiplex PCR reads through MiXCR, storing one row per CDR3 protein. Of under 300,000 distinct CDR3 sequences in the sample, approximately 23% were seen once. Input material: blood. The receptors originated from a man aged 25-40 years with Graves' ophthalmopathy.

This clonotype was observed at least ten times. DNA for the CDR3: TGTGCCAGCAGCCCCGGGCGCAACAATGAAAAACTGTTTTTT. It is translated as CASSPGRNNEKLFF. The chain joins TRBV3-1 to TRBJ1-4, with D hard to call. The CDR3 runs to 14 residues. The germline V gene has CDR1 LGHDT and CDR2 YNNKEL (reference sequence). Trimming cost V 4 bases and J 5 bases, with 11 bases left between them.

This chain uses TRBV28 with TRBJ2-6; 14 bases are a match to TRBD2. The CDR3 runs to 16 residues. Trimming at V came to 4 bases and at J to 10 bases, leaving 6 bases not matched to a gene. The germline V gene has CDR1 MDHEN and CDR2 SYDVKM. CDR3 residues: CASSSVRTSGRNVLTF. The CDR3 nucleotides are TGTGCCAGCAGTTCTGTCAGGACTAGCGGGAGGAACGTCCTGACTTTC.

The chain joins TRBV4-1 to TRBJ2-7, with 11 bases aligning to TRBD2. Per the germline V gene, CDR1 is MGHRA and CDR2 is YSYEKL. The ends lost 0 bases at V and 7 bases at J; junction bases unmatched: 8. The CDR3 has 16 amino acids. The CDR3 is CASSQEIAGGPREQYF. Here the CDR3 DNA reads TGCGCCAGCAGCCAAGAAATAGCGGGAGGGCCGCGAGAGCAGTACTTC.

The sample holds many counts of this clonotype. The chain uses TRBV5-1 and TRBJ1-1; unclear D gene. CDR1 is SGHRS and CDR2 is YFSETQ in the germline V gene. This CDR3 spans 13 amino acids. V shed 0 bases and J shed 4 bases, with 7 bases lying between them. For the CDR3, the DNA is TGCGCCAGCAGCTTGGTAGAGGGCACTGAAGCTTTCTTT. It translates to CASSLVEGTEAFF.

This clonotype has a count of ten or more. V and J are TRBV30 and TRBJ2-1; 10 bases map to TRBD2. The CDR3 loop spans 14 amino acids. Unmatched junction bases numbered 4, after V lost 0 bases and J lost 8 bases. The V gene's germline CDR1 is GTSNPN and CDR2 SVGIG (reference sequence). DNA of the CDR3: TGTGCCTGGAGTGTACTAGCGGGAATTGATGAGCAGTTCTTC. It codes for CAWSVLAGIDEQFF.

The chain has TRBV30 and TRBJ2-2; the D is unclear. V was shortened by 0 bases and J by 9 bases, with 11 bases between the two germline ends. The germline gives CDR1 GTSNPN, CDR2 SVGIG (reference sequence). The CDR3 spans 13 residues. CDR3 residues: CAWSVGSPRELFF. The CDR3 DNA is TGTGCCTGGAGTGTTGGTAGTCCCCGGGAGCTGTTTTTT.

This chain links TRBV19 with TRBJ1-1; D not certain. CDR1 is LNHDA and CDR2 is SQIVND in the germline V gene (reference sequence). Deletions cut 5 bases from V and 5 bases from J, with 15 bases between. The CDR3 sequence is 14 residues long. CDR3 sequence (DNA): TGTGCCAGTAGTTATCTCGGTGGTCTGACTGAAGCTTTCTTT. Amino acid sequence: CASSYLGGLTEAFF.

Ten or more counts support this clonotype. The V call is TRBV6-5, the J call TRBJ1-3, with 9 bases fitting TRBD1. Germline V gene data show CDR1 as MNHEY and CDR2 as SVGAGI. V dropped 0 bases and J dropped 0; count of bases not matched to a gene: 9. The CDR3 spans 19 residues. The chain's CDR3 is CASSYSTGTGSTSGNTIYF. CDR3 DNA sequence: TGTGCCAGCAGTTACTCGACGGGGACAGGGTCTACCTCTGGAAACACCATATATTTT.

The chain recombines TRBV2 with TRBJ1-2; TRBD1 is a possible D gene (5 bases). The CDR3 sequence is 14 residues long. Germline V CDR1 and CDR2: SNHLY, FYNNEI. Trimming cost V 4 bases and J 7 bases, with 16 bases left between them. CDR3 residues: CASSGFSGFSGYTF. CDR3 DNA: TGTGCCAGCAGTGGATTCTCAGGGTTTTCTGGCTACACCTTC.

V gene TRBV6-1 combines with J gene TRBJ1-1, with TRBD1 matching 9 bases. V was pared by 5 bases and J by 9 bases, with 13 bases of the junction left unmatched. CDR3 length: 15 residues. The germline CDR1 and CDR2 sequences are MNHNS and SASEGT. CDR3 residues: CASSYALPGTGQAFF. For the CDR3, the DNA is TGTGCCAGCAGTTACGCGTTACCTGGGACAGGGCAAGCTTTCTTT.